Shown below are 24 T cell receptor beta chains from a single sample sequenced in a study of T cell changes during pregnancy in multiple sclerosis. The repertoire was sequenced with immunoSEQ multiplex PCR; TCRdb's copy has only in-frame clones and lacks some. The repertoire has tens of thousands of clones, approximately 92% of them found once; the top ten carry just under 2%. The sequencing here drew on peripheral blood, taken in the second trimester of pregnancy. These receptors were taken from a female donor with multiple sclerosis, enrolled in a pregnancy study.

This clone was seen just once. The chain has TRBV5-1 and TRBJ2-2, with 9 bases matching TRBD1. Germline trimming cut 4 bases from V and 5 bases from J; bases unmatched to any gene: 12. This CDR3 has 17 amino acids. Germline V gene data show CDR1 as SGHRS and CDR2 as YFSETQ. DNA of the CDR3: TGCGCCAGCAGCCCGACTCTGACAGGGGGAGGGACCGGGGAGCTGTTTTTT. Protein: CASSPTLTGGGTGELFF.

This chain joins TRBV28 and TRBJ2-5, with a tentative D call TRBD1 (6 bases). Germline V gene sequence: CDR1 MDHEN, CDR2 SYDVKM. Trimming took off 5 bases at V and 7 bases at J, with 23 bases between the two ends. CDR3 length equals 16 residues. The CDR3 here is CASSVSSGQSIGTQYF. CDR3 nucleotide sequence: TGTGCCAGCAGTGTCTCGTCCGGACAGTCCATAGGGACCCAGTACTTC.

The chain is built from TRBV6-4 and TRBJ1-6, with TRBD1 as a possible D gene (5 bases). Germline V lookup: CDR1 MRHNA, CDR2 SNTAGT. This CDR3 region has 19 residues. V shed 8 bases and J shed 1 base, with 24 bases lying between them. The CDR3 protein is CASPELGGGEGSYNSPLHF. CDR3 in DNA: TGTGCCAGCCCAGAGCTCGGGGGGGGAGAGGGGTCCTATAATTCACCCCTCCACTTT.

The chain links TRBV27 to TRBJ2-7; D is possibly TRBD2 (5 bases). Between the trimmed V and J ends, which lost 3 bases and 0 bases, there was a span of 9 bases. This CDR3 region has 14 residues. The germline gives CDR1 MNHEY, CDR2 SMNVEV (reference sequence). This CDR3 reads CASSFLGSSYEQYF. CDR3 DNA: TGTGCCAGCAGTTTTCTAGGGAGCTCCTACGAGCAGTACTTC.

The chain combines TRBV18 with TRBJ1-2; 8 bases fit TRBD1. There are 14 residues in the CDR3. The junction had 6 bases not matched to a gene; V was cut back by 4 bases and J by 5 bases. The V gene's germline CDR1 is KGHSH and CDR2 LQKENI. The CDR3 loop is CASSLGGQGYGYTF. In DNA, the CDR3 is TGTGCCAGCTCACTAGGCGGACAGGGTTATGGCTACACCTTC.

CDR3 residues: CASSQDEGYGYTF. The CDR3 region has the DNA TGCGCCAGCAGCCAAGACGAGGGATATGGCTACACCTTC. V and J are TRBV4-3 and TRBJ1-2; no definite D call. CDR3 length equals 13 residues. Germline lookup yields CDR1 LGHNA and CDR2 YSLEER. V lost 0 bases to trimming and J lost 5 bases, with 7 bases between them.

The rearrangement joins TRBV25-1 to TRBJ2-2; D unresolved. Trimming stripped 6 bases from V and 5 bases from J, with 7 bases between. CDR3 length: 12 amino acids. In germline, CDR1 is MGHDK, CDR2 SYGVNS. In DNA form, the CDR3 reads TGTGCCAGCAGGCACATGACCGGGGAGCTGTTTTTT. Protein sequence: CASRHMTGELFF.

This sequence joins TRBV11-3 and TRBJ1-2; possibly TRBD1 for D (5 bases). Trimming shortened V by 0 bases and J by 1 base, and 12 bases separated the two germline ends. This CDR3 comprises 16 residues. The germline V gene has CDR1 SGHNT and CDR2 YENEEA. CDR3 region: CASSLEGHYDNYGYTF. The CDR3 region has the DNA TGTGCCAGCAGCTTAGAAGGACATTATGATAACTATGGCTACACCTTC.

The V call is TRBV6-6, the J call TRBJ2-7; 8 positions match TRBD1. From germline, CDR1 is MNHNY and CDR2 SVGAGI (reference sequence). The CDR3 is 14 residues long. Trimming cost V 7 bases and J 2 bases; bases outside gene matches: 7. CDR3 coding DNA: TGTGCCAGCATCGGGACAGGCGTTACCTACGAGCAGTACTTC. Amino acid sequence: CASIGTGVTYEQYF.

The rearrangement joins TRBV6-1 to TRBJ2-3, with D tentatively TRBD2 (5 bases). This CDR3 has 13 amino acids. Trimming took 8 bases from V and 4 from J, leaving 13 bases between them. Germline assignment: CDR1 MNHNS and CDR2 SASEGT. CDR3 protein: CASVRGESDTQYF. The CDR3 region has the DNA TGTGCCAGCGTACGGGGAGAGTCAGATACGCAGTATTTT.

The rearrangement uses TRBV5-1 and TRBJ1-4; no clear D gene. The CDR3 has 14 amino acids. Germline-derived CDR1 and CDR2 are SGHRS and YFSETQ. Trimming took off 2 bases at V and 3 bases at J, with 8 bases between the two ends. The CDR3 region has the DNA TGCGCCAGCAGCTTCGGAGGATCTAATGAAAAACTGTTTTTT. The encoded protein is CASSFGGSNEKLFF. The full variable domain, completed using reference TRBV5-1 and TRBJ1-4, is KAGVTQTPRYLIKTRGQQVTLSCSPISGHRSVSWYQQTPGQGLQFLFEYFSETQRNKGNFPGRFSGRQFSNSRSEMNVSTLELGDSALYLCASSFGGSNEKLFFGSGTQLSVL.

The rearrangement links TRBV27 to TRBJ1-1; maybe TRBD1 (6 bases). The CDR3 length is 15 residues. The germline V gene encodes CDR1 MNHEY and CDR2 SMNVEV (reference sequence). Trimming shortened V by 2 bases and J by 0 bases, and 10 bases separated the two germline ends. This CDR3 is CASSLKAGVNTEAFF. For the CDR3, the DNA is TGTGCCAGCAGTTTAAAAGCAGGGGTGAACACTGAAGCTTTCTTT.

The chain combines TRBV5-1 with TRBJ1-3, with D hard to call. CDR3 size: 14 residues. V was pared by 1 base and J by 0 bases, with 5 bases between. The germline V gene has CDR1 SGHRS and CDR2 YFSETQ. In DNA form, the CDR3 reads TGCGCCAGCAGCTTGACTAACTCTGGAAACACCATATATTTT. This sequence encodes CASSLTNSGNTIYF.

The chain is built from TRBV5-1 and TRBJ1-1, with D possibly matching TRBD1 (6 bases). V was clipped by 5 bases and J by 5 bases, with 16 bases between them. Looked up from germline, CDR1 is SGHRS and CDR2 is YFSETQ. The CDR3 is 14 amino acids. Here the CDR3 reads CASRGGGGRTEAFF. In DNA form, the CDR3 reads TGCGCCAGCAGAGGAGGGGGGGGCAGGACTGAAGCTTTCTTT.

The V call is TRBV6-1, the J call TRBJ2-3; no definite D call. The germline gives CDR1 MNHNS, CDR2 SASEGT. The ends were cut back, 6 bases at V and 0 bases at J, with 10 bases in the middle. The CDR3 length is 14 residues. The CDR3 sequence is CASRRLESTDTQYF. Written as DNA, the CDR3 is TGTGCCAGCAGGAGACTCGAAAGCACAGATACGCAGTATTTT.

This clone was found once. The CDR3 DNA sequence: TGTGCCAGCGGATATGGTTCGGGACAGGGTGGGTACGAGCAGTACTTC. Translating gives CASGYGSGQGGYEQYF. The chain couples TRBV27 to TRBJ2-7; TRBD1 matches 9 bases. The CDR3 length is 16 residues. Trimming removed 8 bases from V and 4 bases from J; junction bases left unmatched: 15. Germline V gives CDR1 MNHEY, CDR2 SMNVEV (reference sequence).

This sequence joins TRBV7-3 and TRBJ2-1, with 11 bases identical to TRBD2. The CDR3 totals 16 residues. V lost 0 bases and J lost 9; bases outside the gene matches: 7. The V gene's germline CDR1 is SGHTA and CDR2 FQGTGA. Written as DNA, the CDR3 is TGTGCCAGCAGCTTAACACGACTAGCGGGGAGGGGTGAGCAGTTCTTC. This gives the protein CASSLTRLAGRGEQFF.

The chain carries TRBV5-1 and TRBJ1-1, with 7 bases identical to TRBD1. From germline, CDR1 is SGHRS and CDR2 YFSETQ. The J segment lost 5 bases and the V segment lost 4 bases, leaving 8 bases of the junction unmatched. The CDR3 loop spans 14 amino acids. Written as DNA, the CDR3 is TGCGCCAGCAGCACAGGACAGGCCCCGACTGAAGCTTTCTTT. It yields the protein CASSTGQAPTEAFF.

The chain links TRBV6-1 to TRBJ1-5; weak D call: TRBD1 (5 bases). Germline V gene sequence: CDR1 MNHNS, CDR2 SASEGT. The CDR3 length is 14 residues. The germline V and J ends were trimmed by 0 bases and 4 bases, with 7 bases remaining between them. The CDR3 is CASSEARGNQPQHF. CDR3 nucleotides: TGTGCCAGCAGTGAAGCACGGGGGAATCAGCCCCAGCATTTT.

V is TRBV13 and J is TRBJ2-7, with TRBD2 matching over 11 bases. CDR1 and CDR2 from the germline V gene are PRHDT and FYEKMQ (reference sequence). CDR3 length equals 16 residues. V dropped 0 bases and J dropped 6; count of bases not matched to a gene: 7. In DNA, the CDR3 is TGTGCCAGCAGCTTAGGCGAGAGACTAGCGGGGTTCGAGCAGTACTTC. Its translation is CASSLGERLAGFEQYF.

The chain carries TRBV4-1 and TRBJ1-4, with D unresolved. CDR3 length equals 13 residues. V lost 2 bases to trimming and J lost 10 bases, with 11 bases between them. Germline V gives CDR1 MGHRA, CDR2 YSYEKL. The CDR3 spells CASSQRENLKLFF. CDR3 DNA: TGCGCCAGCAGCCAAAGGGAGAACCTAAAACTGTTTTTT.

The rearrangement uses TRBV6-4 and TRBJ2-4; the match to TRBD2 covers 12 bases. The CDR3 consists of 15 residues. Looked up from germline, CDR1 is MRHNA and CDR2 is SNTAGT. V was pared by 6 bases and J by 5 bases, with 5 bases of the junction left unmatched. The chain's CDR3 is CASSQTSGSENIQYF. CDR3 nucleotides: TGTGCCAGCAGCCAGACTAGCGGGAGTGAAAACATTCAGTACTTC.

V is TRBV6-5 and J is TRBJ2-5, with D perhaps TRBD2 (7 bases). The CDR3 totals 14 residues. The germline V gene has CDR1 MNHEY and CDR2 SVGAGI. The ends were cut back, 8 bases at V and 2 bases at J, with 15 bases in the middle. The CDR3 here is CASGGGSWQETQYF. CDR3 DNA sequence: TGTGCCAGCGGGGGCGGGAGCTGGCAAGAGACCCAGTACTTC.

The V call is TRBV2, the J call TRBJ2-5, with 15 nucleotides matching TRBD2. This CDR3 has 15 amino acids. CDR1 is SNHLY and CDR2 is FYNNEI in the germline V gene. V lost 6 bases and J lost 5; bases outside the gene matches: 4. CDR3 residues: CASRGLAGGLETQYF. The DNA for the CDR3 is TGTGCCAGCAGAGGACTAGCGGGGGGGCTGGAGACCCAGTACTTC.